The rows below give T cell receptor beta chains drawn from one sample of a study of blood T cell repertoires in COVID-19. Generated by immunoSEQ multiplex PCR, the TCRdb table keeps only in-frame clones and is missing some. The sample yields 400,000 to 450,000 clones, roughly 85% seen once. Input material: peripheral blood. The receptors derive from a woman in her thirties with active or convalescent COVID-19. Both conserved end residues are part of each CDR3. Fields, in order: CDR3 protein, CDR3 DNA, clone size, V gene, J gene, D gene. The D gene is left open where the match is weak. A clone size is listed for some rows: how often the clone was seen (once, few, many), or a class if it is expanded.

CDR3aa: CASSITTVNEQFF
CDR3nt: TGTGCCAGTAGTATCACGACAGTTAATGAGCAGTTCTTC
abundance: NA
v_gene: TRBV19
j_gene: TRBJ2-1
d_gene: NA

CDR3aa: CASSTDTSSYEQYF
CDR3nt: TGTGCCAGCAGCACGGACACAAGCTCCTACGAGCAGTACTTC
abundance: NA
v_gene: TRBV21-1
j_gene: TRBJ2-7
d_gene: NA

CDR3aa: CASSLTGVNEQYF
CDR3nt: TGCGCCAGCAGCTTGACCGGGGTTAACGAGCAGTACTTC
abundance: NA
v_gene: TRBV5-1
j_gene: TRBJ2-7
d_gene: NA

CDR3aa: CASSPTGQGINSPLHF
CDR3nt: TGTGCCAGCAGCCCAACGGGACAGGGTATTAATTCACCCCTCCACTTT
abundance: few
v_gene: TRBV3-1/TRBV3-2
j_gene: TRBJ1-6
d_gene: TRBD1

CDR3aa: CASSLAREQTEAFF
CDR3nt: TGTGCCAGCAGCCTTGCCAGAGAACAGACTGAAGCTTTCTTT
abundance: NA
v_gene: TRBV6-5
j_gene: TRBJ1-1
d_gene: NA

CDR3aa: CASSELRVGDRANEKLFF
CDR3nt: TGTGCCAGCAGTGAACTCCGTGTTGGGGACAGGGCTAATGAAAAACTGTTTTTT
abundance: NA
v_gene: TRBV6-1
j_gene: TRBJ1-4
d_gene: TRBD1

CDR3aa: CASSVGLHGGETQYF
CDR3nt: TGTGCCAGCAGCGTGGGGCTGCACGGGGGGGAGACCCAGTACTTC
abundance: NA
v_gene: TRBV3-1/TRBV3-2
j_gene: TRBJ2-5
d_gene: TRBD2

CDR3aa: CASSYFFSGGPEAFF
CDR3nt: TGTGCCAGCAGTTACTTTTTTTCGGGGGGTCCTGAAGCTTTCTTT
abundance: NA
v_gene: TRBV6-6
j_gene: TRBJ1-1
d_gene: NA

CDR3aa: CASSKDRPTYYGYTF
CDR3nt: TGTGCCAGTAGTAAGGACAGGCCTACTTACTATGGCTACACCTTC
abundance: NA
v_gene: TRBV19
j_gene: TRBJ1-2
d_gene: TRBD1

CDR3aa: CASSPPGQGGSPLHF
CDR3nt: TGTGCCAGCTCACCACCGGGACAGGGCGGTTCACCCCTCCACTTT
abundance: few
v_gene: TRBV18
j_gene: TRBJ1-6
d_gene: TRBD1

CDR3aa: CASGPPLLYYGAGSYEQYF
CDR3nt: TGTGCTAGTGGCCCACCCCTACTCTACTACGGCGCGGGGTCCTACGAGCAGTACTTC
abundance: few
v_gene: TRBV12-5
j_gene: TRBJ2-7
d_gene: NA

CDR3aa: CATAGGLEGDGYTF
CDR3nt: TGTGCCACCGCAGGGGGGCTGGAGGGGGATGGCTACACCTTC
abundance: NA
v_gene: TRBV10-3
j_gene: TRBJ1-2
d_gene: TRBD1

CDR3aa: CASSTNSNQPQHF
CDR3nt: TGTGCCAGCAGCACAAATAGCAATCAGCCCCAGCATTTT
abundance: NA
v_gene: TRBV7-9
j_gene: TRBJ1-5
d_gene: NA

CDR3aa: CATQSLRTEAFF
CDR3nt: TGTGCCACTCAGTCGTTACGCACTGAAGCTTTCTTT
abundance: NA
v_gene: TRBV6-5
j_gene: TRBJ1-1
d_gene: NA

CDR3aa: CASRAGDGYTF
CDR3nt: TGTGCCAGCAGAGCAGGGGATGGCTACACCTTC
abundance: NA
v_gene: TRBV6-5
j_gene: TRBJ1-2
d_gene: NA

CDR3aa: CASSPFGNEQFF
CDR3nt: TGTGCCAGCAGCCCCTTCGGGAATGAGCAGTTCTTC
abundance: NA
v_gene: TRBV3-1/TRBV3-2
j_gene: TRBJ2-1
d_gene: NA

CDR3aa: CASSRTGGAVGYTF
CDR3nt: TGTGCCAGTAGCCGAACCGGGGGGGCGGTTGGCTACACCTTC
abundance: NA
v_gene: TRBV19
j_gene: TRBJ1-2
d_gene: NA